The source of this T cell receptor (beta chain) is a study of cytomegalovirus exposure and HLA in healthy donors. Study summary: Out of roughly 200 million T cells, an earlier analysis found over 100 million unique TCR beta sequences in total.

Notes on the study in general: Information on immune exposure was restricted to one variable (CMV serostatus). As was reported, the HLA-A and HLA-B alleles of most subjects were accurately predicted from TCR beta sequences.

Notes on this clone: The target antigen is unknown.

This PCR relied on a set of 60 Vbeta primers and 13 Jbeta primers. Assay used: immunoSEQ multiplex PCR; TCRdb lists only in-frame clones, some missing. Altogether about 180,000 clones are present, around 78% being singletons, with the ten largest covering about 1.6%. This clonotype was sampled from a man between 18 and 29 years old in good health and CMV-seronegative. Sequencing input: PBMCs.

CDR3 protein: CASSVHRQNTEAFF. CDR3 DNA sequence: TGTGCCAGCAGCGTACACAGGCAGAACACTGAAGCTTTCTTT. This chain uses TRBV9 with TRBJ1-1, with a tentative D call TRBD1 (5 bases). Germline V gene sequence: CDR1 SGDLS, CDR2 YYNGEE. The V end was cut by 1 base, the J end by 1 base, with 8 bases between. CDR3 size: 14 residues.